Following are 2 T cell receptor beta chains from one sample sequenced in a study of Graves' ophthalmopathy and Graves' hyperthyroidism. RNA transcripts provided the template for amplifying TCR beta CDR3 regions. The first round was an RT-PCR with HTBI primers, and the second round was a multiplex PCR. Using its own MiXCR run on the multiplex PCR reads, TCRdb lists one record per CDR3 protein. The repertoire holds 650,000 to 900,000 distinct CDR3 sequences, 40% seen once, with 44% in the top ten. The sample taken for sequencing was peripheral blood. These receptor sequences come from an adult man with Graves' ophthalmopathy.

This chain joins TRBV2 and TRBJ1-4; TRBD1 aligns across 9 bases. From germline, CDR1 is SNHLY and CDR2 FYNNEI. The V segment lost 7 bases and the J segment 11 bases; nucleotides outside the gene matches: 11. This CDR3 contains 14 residues. The CDR3 nucleotides are TGTGCCAGCACTGGACAGGGGAGGGTCGGGAAACTGTTTTTT. It codes for CASTGQGRVGKLFF.

The table lists this clonotype with many counts. The chain carries TRBV19 and TRBJ1-5; a possible D gene is TRBD1 (6 bases). The V end lost 7 bases, the J end lost 6 bases, and 10 bases lay between the germline ends. Germline V CDR1 and CDR2: LNHDA, SQIVND (reference sequence). This CDR3 comprises 12 residues. Written as DNA, the CDR3 is TGTGCCAGTAAGGGGGGAACTCAGCCCCAGCATTTT. This gives the protein CASKGGTQPQHF.